The clone carrying this T cell receptor (beta chain) was counted between two and nine times. Primers used in a second PCR of about 7 to 11 cycles were a sample-barcoded 5' primer and a J-beta primer mix. In TCRdb, the 5' RACE reads were re-called with MiXCR into one record per CDR3 protein. The sample includes 1.8 million or so distinct CDR3 sequences, roughly two fifths seen only once; the top ten take 23%. This record comes from a study of blood T cells in healthy people across ages. J gave up 1 base and V 6 bases, and 5 bases lay outside the gene matches. The CDR3 spans 14 residues. Per individual sample, total RNA of at least 5.5 micrograms was extracted.

Sequenced: blood. This sequence joins TRBV12-3 or TRBV12-4 and TRBJ1-1, with 7 nucleotides matching TRBD1. The TCR was taken from a human donor in good health. CDR3 sequence: CASRKDRTNTEAFF. CDR3 sequence (DNA): TGTGCCAGCAGAAAGGACAGGACGAACACTGAAGCTTTCTTT.